These 3 T cell receptor beta chains were all obtained from the same sample, sequenced in a study of T cell responses to AZD1222 COVID-19 vaccine. Clones were sequenced by immunoSEQ multiplex PCR, and TCRdb holds only the in-frame ones, with some missing. The sample includes 200,000 to 250,000 clones, less than 95% of them seen just once. Sequenced material: peripheral blood, taken 28 days after the second dose of the MenACWY control vaccine. The receptors were sampled from an adult who received the MenACWY meningococcal vaccine as a control.

V gene TRBV6-2 or TRBV6-3 combines with J gene TRBJ1-2, with TRBD1 matching 7 bases. CDR1 is MNHEY and CDR2 is SVGEGT in the germline V gene. Trimming removed 2 bases from V and 6 bases from J; junction bases left unmatched: 3. CDR3 length equals 13 residues. CDR3 sequence reads: CASSYTGTDGYTF. The CDR3 DNA reads as TGTGCCAGCAGTTACACCGGGACAGATGGCTACACCTTC.

V usage is TRBV7-9 and J usage is TRBJ2-6; 8 bases line up with TRBD1. Germline CDR1 reads SEHNR; CDR2 reads FQNEAQ (reference sequence). J lost 0 bases, V lost 5 bases, and 6 bases had no gene match. The CDR3 contains 17 residues. CDR3 nucleotides: TGTGCCAGCAGCGGACAGGGTGGGGCCTCTGGGGCCAACGTCCTGACTTTC. Protein product: CASSGQGGASGANVLTF.

This rearrangement joins TRBV24-1 to TRBJ1-2; 9 bases match TRBD1. The CDR3 is made up of 14 amino acids. Losses at the gene ends were 9 bases for V and 6 bases for J; bases not matched to a gene: 10. The germline CDR1 and CDR2 sequences are KGHDR and SFDVKD. The CDR3 here is CATAGTGQGDGYTF. CDR3 DNA sequence: TGTGCCACCGCCGGGACGGGACAGGGAGATGGCTACACCTTC.